This is a list of T cell receptor beta chains from one sample in a study of memory CD8 T cells in hepatitis C reinfection. Some clones are missing from TCRdb's copy, which holds only in-frame ones; the method was immunoSEQ multiplex PCR. The sample includes approximately 51,000 clones, about 90% seen only once; the top ten take around 1%. Material: naive CD8+ T cells sorted from blood. Receptors originate from a man in his late teens or twenties with hepatitis C virus infection. CDR3s include the opening cysteine and the closing phenylalanine or tryptophan.

cdr3_aa cdr3_length j_call v_call
CATSGGTGRGDTEAFF 16 TRBJ1-1 TRBV15
CASSELGGIQETQYF 15 TRBJ2-5 TRBV9
CASSLGLAGITDTQYF 16 TRBJ2-3 TRBV7-2
CASSSPDRSLEKLFF 15 TRBJ1-4 TRBV6-6
CASSRRTGHDTGELFF 16 TRBJ2-2 TRBV4-1
CASSARYSGGGSSYNEQFF 19 TRBJ2-1 TRBV19
CASALQGLGVGELFF 15 TRBJ2-2 TRBV7-9
CASSDPYQETQYF 13 TRBJ2-5 TRBV2
CASSMVHSTGELFF 14 TRBJ2-2 TRBV19
CASSLLYRGGETQYF 15 TRBJ2-5 TRBV7-9
CASSPYLGQQETQYF 15 TRBJ2-5 TRBV14
CASSPQGFGYGYTF 14 TRBJ1-2 TRBV27
CASSRYAGLASYEQYF 16 TRBJ2-7 TRBV11-2
CASSLGSGYGYTF 13 TRBJ1-2 TRBV5-1
CASSLSWGGEKLFF 14 TRBJ1-4 TRBV27
CASSQGVSGELFF 13 TRBJ2-2 TRBV4-1
CASSAIAQETQYF 13 TRBJ2-5 TRBV10-2
CASSGPKEGGHLYGYTF 17 TRBJ1-2 TRBV7-9
CASSEGSPNTGELFF 15 TRBJ2-2 TRBV25-1
CAANPRPSNQPQHF 14 TRBJ1-5 TRBV28
CASSYSPLFGGETQYF 16 TRBJ2-5 TRBV6-5
CASSIGGRSTDTQYF 15 TRBJ2-3 TRBV19
CASSTTRLDRGYNGYTF 17 TRBJ1-2 TRBV7-9
CASSETGPSYEQYF 14 TRBJ2-7 TRBV5-4
CASTPGGAAEAFF 13 TRBJ1-1 TRBV19
CSVLDRSEAFF 11 TRBJ1-1 TRBV29-1
CASRPHDSYEQYF 13 NA TRBV28
CASSLLGERGYNEQFF 16 TRBJ2-1 TRBV27
CASSTGQGANYGYTF 15 TRBJ1-2 TRBV19
CASSEHRGPSYEQYF 15 TRBJ2-7 TRBV7-8
CASSFLAGGEQFF 13 TRBJ2-1 TRBV28
CASSPPLAAGVYNEQFF 17 TRBJ2-1 TRBV18
CASERRNGYTF 11 TRBJ1-2 TRBV5-8
CASRRSGGVHEQYF 14 NA TRBV27
CASSSRLRAYEQYF 14 TRBJ2-7 TRBV7-9
CASSLSAGGGSDTQYF 16 TRBJ2-3 TRBV7-9
CASSREAGTGFYEQYF 16 TRBJ2-7 TRBV4-2
CASSPELAPLDNEQFF 16 TRBJ2-1 TRBV28
CASSLTGFTEAFF 13 TRBJ1-1 TRBV5-1
CAISEGSGVANEQFF 15 TRBJ2-1 TRBV10-3
CASMGEGVMNTEAFF 15 TRBJ1-1 TRBV2
CASGAGQGYNEQFF 14 TRBJ2-1 TRBV7-9
CASSDGLAGPLGETQYF 17 TRBJ2-5 TRBV2
CASRDRGMGAEAFF 14 TRBJ1-1 TRBV6-1
CASSLFLAYEQYF 13 TRBJ2-7 TRBV11-2
CASSSVPGHLNSYEQYF 17 NA TRBV5-4
CASSRRDATNEKLFF 15 TRBJ1-4 TRBV6-5
CASSQTTGGGGTGELFF 17 TRBJ2-2 TRBV4-1
CASSLGGGGTEAFF 14 TRBJ1-1 TRBV5-1
CASSLTGLPHNTQYF 15 TRBJ2-3 TRBV27
CASSFGTGRYEQYF 14 TRBJ2-7 TRBV5-8
CASRGVRGELFF 12 TRBJ2-2 TRBV6-1
CASSMGASPRETQYF 15 TRBJ2-5 TRBV5-8
CASRPGKVYGYTF 13 TRBJ1-2 TRBV27